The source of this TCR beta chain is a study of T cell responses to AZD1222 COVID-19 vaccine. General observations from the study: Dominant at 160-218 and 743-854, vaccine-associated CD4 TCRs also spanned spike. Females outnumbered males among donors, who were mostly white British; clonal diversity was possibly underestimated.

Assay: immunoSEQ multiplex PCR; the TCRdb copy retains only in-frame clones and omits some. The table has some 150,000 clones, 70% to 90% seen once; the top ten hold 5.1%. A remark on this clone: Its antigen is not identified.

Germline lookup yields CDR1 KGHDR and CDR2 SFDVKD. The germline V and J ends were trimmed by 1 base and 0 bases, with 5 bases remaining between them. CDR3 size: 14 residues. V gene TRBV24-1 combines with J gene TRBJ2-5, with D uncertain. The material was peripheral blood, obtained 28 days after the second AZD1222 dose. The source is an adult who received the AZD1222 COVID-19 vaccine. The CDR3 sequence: CATSDFGHQETQYF. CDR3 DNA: TGTGCCACCAGTGATTTTGGACACCAAGAGACCCAGTACTTC.